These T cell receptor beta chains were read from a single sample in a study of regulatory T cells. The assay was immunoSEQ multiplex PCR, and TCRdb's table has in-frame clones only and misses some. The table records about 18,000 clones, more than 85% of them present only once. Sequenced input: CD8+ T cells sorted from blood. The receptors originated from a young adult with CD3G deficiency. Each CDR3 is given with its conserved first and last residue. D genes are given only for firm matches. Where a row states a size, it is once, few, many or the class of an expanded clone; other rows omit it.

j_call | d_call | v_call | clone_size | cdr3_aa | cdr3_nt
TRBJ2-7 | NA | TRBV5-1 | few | CASSLGPSTNYEQYF | TGCGCCAGCAGCTTGGGGCCTTCGACGAACTACGAGCAGTACTTC
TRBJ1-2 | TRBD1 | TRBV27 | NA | CASSPGGYGYTF | TGTGCCAGCAGCCCAGGGGGCTATGGCTACACCTTC
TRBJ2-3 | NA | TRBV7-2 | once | CASSMDSSDTQYF | TGTGCCAGCAGCATGGACAGTTCAGATACGCAGTATTTT
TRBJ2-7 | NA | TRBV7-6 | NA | CASSPLIRGASYEQYF | TGTGCCAGCAGCCCCTTGATCCGGGGAGCATCCTACGAGCAGTACTTC
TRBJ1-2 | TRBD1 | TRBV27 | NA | CASSPGTAGGSYTF | TGTGCCAGCAGCCCTGGGACAGCCGGGGGCAGCTACACCTTC
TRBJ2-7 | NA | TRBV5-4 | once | CASNGQSSYEQYF | TGTGCCAGCAATGGACAGAGCTCCTACGAGCAGTACTTC
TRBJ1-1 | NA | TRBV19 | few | CASSVGSGFPEAFF | TGTGCCAGTAGTGTGGGGTCGGGGTTCCCTGAAGCTTTCTTT
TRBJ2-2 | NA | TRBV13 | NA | CASREISNTGELFF | TGTGCCAGCCGAGAAATTTCGAACACCGGGGAGCTGTTTTTT
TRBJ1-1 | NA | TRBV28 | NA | CASSDRNTEAFF | TGTGCCAGCAGCGACAGGAACACTGAAGCTTTCTTT
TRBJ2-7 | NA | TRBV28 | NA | CASSSQGLLYEQYF | TGTGCCAGCAGTTCGCAGGGCCTCCTCTACGAGCAGTACTTC
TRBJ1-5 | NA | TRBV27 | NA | CASSLRLNQPQHF | TGTGCCAGCAGTTTAAGACTCAATCAGCCCCAGCATTTT
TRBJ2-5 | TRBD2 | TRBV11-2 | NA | CASSVGLGGTQYF | TGTGCCAGCAGCGTGGGACTAGGGGGGACCCAGTACTTC
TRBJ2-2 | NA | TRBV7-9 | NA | CASAFSLTGELFF | TGTGCCAGCGCCTTCAGTCTCACCGGGGAGCTGTTTTTT
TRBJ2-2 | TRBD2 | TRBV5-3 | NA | CASRLAGDTGELFF | TGTGCCAGCCGACTAGCGGGGGACACCGGGGAGCTGTTTTTT
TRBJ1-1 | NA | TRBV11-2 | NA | CASSLGIETEAFF | TGTGCCAGCAGCTTAGGAATTGAAACTGAAGCTTTCTTT
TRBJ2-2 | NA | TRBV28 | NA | CASSLFRTGELFF | TGTGCCAGCAGTTTATTCCGGACCGGGGAGCTGTTTTTT
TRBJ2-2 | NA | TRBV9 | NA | CASSSTPKARNTGELFF | TGTGCCAGCAGCTCGACACCAAAAGCTAGAAACACCGGGGAGCTGTTTTTT
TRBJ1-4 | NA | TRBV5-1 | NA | CASSLLLRRARGGKLFF | TGCGCCAGCAGCTTGCTCCTGCGGCGAGCTCGTGGGGGAAAACTGTTTTTT
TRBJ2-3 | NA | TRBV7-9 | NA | CASSPGVWGYTDTQYF | TGTGCCAGCAGCCCTGGTGTGTGGGGGTACACAGATACGCAGTATTTT
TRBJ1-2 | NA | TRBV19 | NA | CASSIGYGGHGYTF | TGTGCCAGTAGTATAGGGTATGGGGGCCATGGCTACACCTTC
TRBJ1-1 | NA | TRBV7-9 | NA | CASNRAPNTEAFF | TGTGCCAGCAACCGGGCCCCGAACACTGAAGCTTTCTTT
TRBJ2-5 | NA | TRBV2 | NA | CASSTGLTVYQETQYF | TGTGCCAGCAGCACCGGGTTGACGGTGTACCAAGAGACCCAGTACTTC
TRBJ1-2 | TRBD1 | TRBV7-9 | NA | CASSSRGTAANYGYTF | TGTGCCAGCAGCTCCCGGGGGACAGCTGCCAACTATGGCTACACCTTC
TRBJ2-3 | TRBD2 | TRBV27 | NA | CASSPLGGGGPDTQYF | TGTGCCAGCAGTCCCCTCGGGGGGGGAGGTCCAGATACGCAGTATTTT
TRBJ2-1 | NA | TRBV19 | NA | CASRGGNEQFF | TGTGCCAGCCGAGGGGGGAATGAGCAGTTCTTC
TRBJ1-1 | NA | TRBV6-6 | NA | CASNTERGPQAFF | TGTGCCAGCAACACCGAGCGTGGGCCCCAAGCTTTCTTT
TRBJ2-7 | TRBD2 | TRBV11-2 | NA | CASSRTSGSSYEQYF | TGTGCCAGCAGCCGGACTAGCGGGAGCTCCTACGAGCAGTACTTC
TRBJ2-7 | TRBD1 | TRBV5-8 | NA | CASSLPGGPGEQYF | TGTGCCAGCAGCTTGCCAGGGGGTCCGGGAGAGCAGTACTTC
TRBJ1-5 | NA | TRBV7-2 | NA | CASSLLVVQQPQHF | TGTGCCAGCAGCTTACTAGTCGTCCAACAGCCCCAGCATTTT
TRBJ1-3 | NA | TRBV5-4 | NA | CASSYGTPDTIYF | TGTGCCAGCAGCTACGGGACACCCGACACCATATATTTT
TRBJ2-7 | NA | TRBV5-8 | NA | CASSQLPRDTDYEQYF | TGTGCCAGCAGCCAGTTGCCCCGGGACACCGACTACGAGCAGTACTTC
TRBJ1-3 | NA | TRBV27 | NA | CASSPLPPQGGGNTIYF | TGTGCCAGCAGTCCCCTCCCCCCTCAGGGAGGTGGAAACACCATATATTTT
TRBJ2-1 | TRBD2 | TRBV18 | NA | CASSPDSGGAYNEQFF | TGTGCCAGCTCACCCGATAGCGGGGGCGCCTACAATGAGCAGTTCTTC
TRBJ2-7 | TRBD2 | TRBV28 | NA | CASSLYRGGTYEQYF | TGTGCCAGCAGTTTATATAGGGGAGGGACCTACGAGCAGTACTTC
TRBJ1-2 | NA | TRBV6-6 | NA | CASSLDPGYGYTF | TGTGCCAGCAGTTTAGACCCCGGCTATGGCTACACCTTC
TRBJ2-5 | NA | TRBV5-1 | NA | CASSFRGSETQYF | TGCGCCAGCAGCTTCAGGGGTTCGGAGACCCAGTACTTC
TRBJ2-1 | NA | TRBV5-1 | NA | CASSLVYGSNEQFF | TGCGCCAGCAGCTTGGTCTACGGGAGCAATGAGCAGTTCTTC
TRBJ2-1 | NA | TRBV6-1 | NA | CASSSLTRGADEQFF | TGTGCCAGCAGTTCATTGACTAGAGGGGCGGATGAGCAGTTCTTC
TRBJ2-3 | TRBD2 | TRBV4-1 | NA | CASSQDRGGVDTQYF | TGCGCCAGCAGCCAAGACCGGGGGGGCGTGGATACGCAGTATTTT
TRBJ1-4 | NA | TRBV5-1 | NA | CASSPWSSEREKLFF | TGCGCCAGCAGCCCCTGGTCTTCAGAGAGGGAAAAACTGTTTTTT
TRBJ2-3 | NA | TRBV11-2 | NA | CASSLGVGTDTQYF | TGTGCCAGCAGCTTAGGAGTCGGCACAGATACGCAGTATTTT
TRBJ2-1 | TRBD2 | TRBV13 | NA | CASSGGLRYNEQFF | TGTGCCAGCTCGGGGGGGCTACGATACAATGAGCAGTTCTTC
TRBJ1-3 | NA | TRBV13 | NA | CASSLGTGKNTIYF | TGTGCCAGCAGCCTGGGGACCGGGAAAAACACCATATATTTT
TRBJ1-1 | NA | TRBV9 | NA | CASSPHVAVEAFF | TGTGCCAGCAGCCCCCACGTGGCAGTTGAAGCTTTCTTT
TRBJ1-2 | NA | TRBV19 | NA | CASSKYVENYGYTF | TGTGCCAGTAGTAAATATGTGGAAAACTATGGCTACACCTTC
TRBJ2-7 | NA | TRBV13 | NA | CASSFWQVGYEQYF | TGTGCCAGCAGCTTTTGGCAGGTAGGGTACGAGCAGTACTTC
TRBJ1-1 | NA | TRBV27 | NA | CASSLRGPDTEAFF | TGTGCCAGCAGTTTACGGGGGCCAGACACTGAAGCTTTCTTT
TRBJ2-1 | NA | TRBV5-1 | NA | CASSLAPDRYNEQFF | TGCGCCAGCAGCTTGGCACCGGACAGATACAATGAGCAGTTCTTC
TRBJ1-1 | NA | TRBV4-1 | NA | CASSQDLEAFF | TGCGCCAGCAGCCAAGATTTGGAAGCTTTCTTT
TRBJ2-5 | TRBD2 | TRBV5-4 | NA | CASSIDVTSGGKGAQYF | TGTGCCAGCAGCATTGACGTGACTAGCGGGGGGAAAGGGGCCCAGTACTTC